This is a list of T cell receptor beta chains from one sample in a study of blood T cell repertoires in COVID-19. Assay used: immunoSEQ multiplex PCR; TCRdb lists only in-frame clones, some missing. Of a few hundred thousand clones listed, 80% to 85% are singletons. Material: PBMCs or T cells enriched from blood (not recorded which). These receptors came from a middle-aged woman who had recovered from COVID-19. Both conserved end residues are part of each CDR3. Each record gives: V gene, clone size, J gene, D gene, CDR3 DNA, CDR3 protein. The D gene is left open where the match is weak. The size field is filled for only some rows; it gives once, few, many or a size class.

V: TRBV5-4
size: NA
J: TRBJ2-3
D: NA
DNA: TGTGCCAGCAGCCCCCGGGACACCACAGATACGCAGTATTTT
CDR3: CASSPRDTTDTQYF

V: TRBV4-1
size: NA
J: TRBJ1-2
D: NA
DNA: TGCGCCAGCAGCCAAGAAGGACAGCTCTATGGCTACACCTTC
CDR3: CASSQEGQLYGYTF

V: TRBV5-1
size: NA
J: TRBJ2-5
D: NA
DNA: TGCGCCAGCAGCTTTTCTAATCCTCAAGAGACCCAGTACTTC
CDR3: CASSFSNPQETQYF

V: TRBV28
size: NA
J: TRBJ2-1
D: NA
DNA: TGTGCCAGCAGCAGCGGATTTACCTACAATGAGCAGTTCTTC
CDR3: CASSSGFTYNEQFF

V: TRBV7-2
size: NA
J: TRBJ2-3
D: TRBD2
DNA: TGTGCCAGCAGCTCGGTAGCGGGAGGTGCAGATACGCAGTATTTT
CDR3: CASSSVAGGADTQYF

V: TRBV28
size: NA
J: TRBJ1-1
D: NA
DNA: TGTGCCAGCAGTGGGGGGGGCGCCATGAACACTGAAGCTTTCTTT
CDR3: CASSGGGAMNTEAFF

V: TRBV2
size: few
J: TRBJ2-7
D: NA
DNA: TGTGCCAGTGAATCGGGGGCCTACGAGCAGTACTTC
CDR3: CASESGAYEQYF

V: TRBV15
size: NA
J: TRBJ2-5
D: NA
DNA: TGTGCCACCAGCAGAGATCCGGGAGAACAGACCCAGTACTTC
CDR3: CATSRDPGEQTQYF

V: TRBV11-2
size: once
J: TRBJ2-3
D: TRBD2
DNA: TGTGCCAGCAGCCTTAGACTAGCGGGAGCCACAGATACGCAGTATTTT
CDR3: CASSLRLAGATDTQYF

V: TRBV15
size: NA
J: TRBJ1-1
D: TRBD1
DNA: TGTGCCACCAGCAGAGAAGACAGGGCTGAAGCTTTCTTT
CDR3: CATSREDRAEAFF

V: TRBV11-2
size: NA
J: TRBJ1-3
D: NA
DNA: TGTGCCAGCAAGAGAGGAAACACCATATATTTT
CDR3: CASKRGNTIYF

V: TRBV5-4
size: NA
J: TRBJ2-2
D: TRBD2
DNA: TGTGCCAGCAGCTTCGCTGGGCTAGCGGGTACCGGGGAGCTGTTTTTT
CDR3: CASSFAGLAGTGELFF

V: TRBV5-1
size: NA
J: TRBJ2-1
D: NA
DNA: TGCGCCAGCAGCTTGCCCTCGAATGAGCAGTTCTTC
CDR3: CASSLPSNEQFF

V: TRBV6-5
size: NA
J: TRBJ2-1
D: NA
DNA: TGTGCCAGCAGTTACCACGCCCCCCGGAGCAATGAGCAGTTCTTC
CDR3: CASSYHAPRSNEQFF

V: TRBV9
size: NA
J: TRBJ2-7
D: TRBD1
DNA: TGTGCCAGCAGCGTAGAGGGACAGGGGGCCTACGAGCAGTACTTC
CDR3: CASSVEGQGAYEQYF

V: TRBV28
size: NA
J: TRBJ1-4
D: NA
DNA: TGTGCCAGCAGTCCTCCTGAACAGGGAGTAGGAGAAAAACTGTTTTTT
CDR3: CASSPPEQGVGEKLFF

V: TRBV5-1
size: NA
J: TRBJ2-2
D: NA
DNA: TGCGCCAGCGGCACTGGGGCCTCATCCACCGGGGAGCTGTTTTTT
CDR3: CASGTGASSTGELFF

V: TRBV28
size: NA
J: TRBJ1-2
D: TRBD1
DNA: TGTGCCAGCAGCTTGGGACAGGGGGCTGGTGGCTACACCTTC
CDR3: CASSLGQGAGGYTF

V: TRBV7-9
size: NA
J: TRBJ1-1
D: NA
DNA: TGTGCCAGCAGCTTCGGGGGTTTGGGGGAGGGCACTGAAGCTTTCTTT
CDR3: CASSFGGLGEGTEAFF

V: TRBV6-5
size: NA
J: TRBJ1-2
D: TRBD1
DNA: TGTGCCAGCAGCAATACAGGGGCCCTAGGCTATGGCTACACCTTC
CDR3: CASSNTGALGYGYTF

V: TRBV29-1
size: NA
J: TRBJ1-2
D: TRBD1
DNA: TGCAGCGTTGAAGATCAGCTGGGACAGGCGGAGGGCTACACCTTC
CDR3: CSVEDQLGQAEGYTF

V: TRBV28
size: once
J: TRBJ2-7
D: NA
DNA: TGTGCCACCTCCCGGGGCGGGGCATACGAGCAGTACTTC
CDR3: CATSRGGAYEQYF

V: TRBV3-1/TRBV3-2
size: NA
J: TRBJ1-5
D: TRBD1
DNA: TGTGCCAGCAGCCAAGGGACAGGGGGATATCAGCCCCAGCATTTT
CDR3: CASSQGTGGYQPQHF

V: TRBV10-3
size: NA
J: TRBJ2-1
D: TRBD2
DNA: TGTGCCATCAGCCGACAGGCGACGGGAGGGGATAACAATGAGCAGTTCTTC
CDR3: CAISRQATGGDNNEQFF

V: TRBV25-1
size: NA
J: TRBJ1-2
D: NA
DNA: TGTGCCAGCAGGGGGGCGGGTCGCGGCTACACCTTC
CDR3: CASRGAGRGYTF

V: TRBV2
size: NA
J: TRBJ1-5
D: NA
DNA: TGTGCCAGCAGTGCTACCAGGGATCAGCCCCAGCATTTT
CDR3: CASSATRDQPQHF

V: TRBV5-1
size: NA
J: TRBJ1-6
D: TRBD1
DNA: TGCGCCAGCAGCTTACCAATGGGGCCCGGGACAGTGAACTATAATTCACCCCTCCACTTT
CDR3: CASSLPMGPGTVNYNSPLHF

V: TRBV12-3/TRBV12-4
size: NA
J: TRBJ2-1
D: NA
DNA: TGTGCCAGCAGGGAGGGGCGGCTGGAGCAGTTCTTC
CDR3: CASREGRLEQFF

V: TRBV30
size: NA
J: TRBJ2-5
D: NA
DNA: TGTGCCTGGAGTCAGGAGACCCAGTACTTC
CDR3: CAWSQETQYF

V: TRBV6-4
size: NA
J: TRBJ1-6
D: NA
DNA: TGTGCCAGCAGTGAAGAGGGAGGTTCACCCCTCCACTTT
CDR3: CASSEEGGSPLHF

V: TRBV5-4
size: few
J: TRBJ2-3
D: TRBD2
DNA: TGTGCCAGCAGCTTGAGAGCGGGAGCAGATACGCAGTATTTT
CDR3: CASSLRAGADTQYF

V: TRBV14
size: NA
J: TRBJ2-7
D: TRBD2
DNA: TGTGCCAGCAGCCAACTGAGCGGGGATGCCTACGAGCAGTACTTC
CDR3: CASSQLSGDAYEQYF

V: TRBV27
size: NA
J: TRBJ1-1
D: TRBD1
DNA: TGTGCCAGCAGTTTAAGTGGGACAGGGGGCATTACTGAAGCTTTCTTT
CDR3: CASSLSGTGGITEAFF

V: TRBV5-6
size: NA
J: TRBJ1-1
D: NA
DNA: TGTGCCAGCAGTCTGAAGGTACGGAGGACCGACACTGAAGCTTTCTTT
CDR3: CASSLKVRRTDTEAFF

V: TRBV27
size: NA
J: TRBJ1-5
D: NA
DNA: TGTGCCAGCCGGGACACAAATTATAGCAATCAGCCCCAGCATTTT
CDR3: CASRDTNYSNQPQHF

V: TRBV7-2
size: few
J: TRBJ2-2
D: NA
DNA: TGTGCCAGCAGCTTAGGCGGGGACACCGGGGAGCTGTTTTTT
CDR3: CASSLGGDTGELFF

V: TRBV24-1
size: NA
J: TRBJ2-1
D: TRBD2
DNA: TGTGCCACCAGTGACCGACGGACTAGCGGGATCGAGCAGTTCTTC
CDR3: CATSDRRTSGIEQFF

V: TRBV28
size: NA
J: TRBJ1-2
D: TRBD1
DNA: TGTGCCATAGGACAGGGTCGGAGCTACACCTTC
CDR3: CAIGQGRSYTF

V: TRBV5-1
size: NA
J: TRBJ1-1
D: NA
DNA: TGCGCCAGCAGGGAGGTACAGTTTGAATGGATGTACTTT
CDR3: CASREVQFEWMYF

V: TRBV28
size: NA
J: TRBJ2-7
D: NA
DNA: TGTGCCAGCAGTTTATATGGGGCTCCGGGGGACTTC
CDR3: CASSLYGAPGDF

V: TRBV5-4
size: NA
J: TRBJ2-5
D: TRBD2
DNA: TGTGCCAGCAGCTTAGGACTAGCGGAGGAAGAGACCCAGTACTTC
CDR3: CASSLGLAEEETQYF

V: TRBV5-1
size: NA
J: TRBJ1-2
D: TRBD1
DNA: TGCGCCAGCAGCCCAGGGGGGATTACAGGGGAAGCCGGCCTCTTC
CDR3: CASSPGGITGEAGLF

V: TRBV7-9
size: NA
J: TRBJ2-1
D: TRBD1
DNA: TGTGCCAGCAGGACAGGGTACAATGAGCAGTTCTTC
CDR3: CASRTGYNEQFF

V: TRBV3-1/TRBV3-2
size: NA
J: TRBJ2-3
D: NA
DNA: TGTGCCAGCAGCCAGTTTTCGGGAAGCACAGATACGCAGTATTTT
CDR3: CASSQFSGSTDTQYF

V: TRBV28
size: few
J: TRBJ2-7
D: NA
DNA: TGTGCCAGCAGTTACCCGGGGCAGGGGTCGGGAGAGCAGTACTTC
CDR3: CASSYPGQGSGEQYF